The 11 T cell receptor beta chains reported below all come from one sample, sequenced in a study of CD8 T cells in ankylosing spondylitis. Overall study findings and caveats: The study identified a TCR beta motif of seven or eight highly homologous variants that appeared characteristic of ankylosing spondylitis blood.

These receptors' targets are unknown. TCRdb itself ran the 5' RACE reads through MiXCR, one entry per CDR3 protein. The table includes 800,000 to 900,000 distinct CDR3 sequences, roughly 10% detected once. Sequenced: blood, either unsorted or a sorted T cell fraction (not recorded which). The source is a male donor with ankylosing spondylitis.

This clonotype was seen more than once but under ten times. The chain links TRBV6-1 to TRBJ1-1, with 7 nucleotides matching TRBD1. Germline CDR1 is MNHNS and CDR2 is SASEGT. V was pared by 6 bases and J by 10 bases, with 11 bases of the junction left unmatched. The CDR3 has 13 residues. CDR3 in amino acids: CASRVYRGGGAFF. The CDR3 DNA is TGTGCCAGCAGGGTCTACAGGGGAGGGGGAGCTTTCTTT.

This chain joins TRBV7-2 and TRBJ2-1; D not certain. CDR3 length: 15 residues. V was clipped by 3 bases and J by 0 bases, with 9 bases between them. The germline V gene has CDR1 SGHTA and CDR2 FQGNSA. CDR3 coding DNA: TGTGCCAGCAGCTTTGCGGTAGGCTCCTACAATGAGCAGTTCTTC. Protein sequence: CASSFAVGSYNEQFF.

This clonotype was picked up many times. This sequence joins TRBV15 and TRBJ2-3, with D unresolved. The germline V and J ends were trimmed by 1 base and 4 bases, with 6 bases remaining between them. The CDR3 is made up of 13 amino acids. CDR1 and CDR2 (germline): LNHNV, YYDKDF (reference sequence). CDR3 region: CATSRVSADTQYF. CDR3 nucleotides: TGTGCCACCAGCAGAGTAAGCGCAGATACGCAGTATTTT.

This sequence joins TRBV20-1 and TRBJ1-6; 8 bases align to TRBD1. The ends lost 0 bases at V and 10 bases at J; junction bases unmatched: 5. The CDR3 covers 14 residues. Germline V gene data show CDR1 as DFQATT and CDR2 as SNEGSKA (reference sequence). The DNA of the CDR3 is TGCAGTGCTAGAGAGGACAGGGACTCGTCACCCCTCCACTTT. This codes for CSAREDRDSSPLHF.

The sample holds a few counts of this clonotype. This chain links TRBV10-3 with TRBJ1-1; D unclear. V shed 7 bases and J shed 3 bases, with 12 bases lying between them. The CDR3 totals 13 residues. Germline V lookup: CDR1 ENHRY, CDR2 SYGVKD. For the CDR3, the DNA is TGTGCCATCAAGAAGGTAGTTGACACTGAAGCTTTCTTT. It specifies CAIKKVVDTEAFF.

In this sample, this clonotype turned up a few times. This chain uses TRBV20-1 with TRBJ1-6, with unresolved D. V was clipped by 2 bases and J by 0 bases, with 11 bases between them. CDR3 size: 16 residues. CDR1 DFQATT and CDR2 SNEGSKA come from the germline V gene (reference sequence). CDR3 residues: CSARIRASSYNSPLHF. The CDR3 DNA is TGCAGTGCTAGAATCCGGGCTAGCTCCTATAATTCACCCCTCCACTTT.

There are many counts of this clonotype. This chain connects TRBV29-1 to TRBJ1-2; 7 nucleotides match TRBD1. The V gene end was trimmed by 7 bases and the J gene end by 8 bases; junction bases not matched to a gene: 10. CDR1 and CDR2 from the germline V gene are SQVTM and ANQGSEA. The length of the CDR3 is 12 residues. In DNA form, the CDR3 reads TGCAGCGCTGGTACAGGGGCTCCGGGCTACACCTTC. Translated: CSAGTGAPGYTF.

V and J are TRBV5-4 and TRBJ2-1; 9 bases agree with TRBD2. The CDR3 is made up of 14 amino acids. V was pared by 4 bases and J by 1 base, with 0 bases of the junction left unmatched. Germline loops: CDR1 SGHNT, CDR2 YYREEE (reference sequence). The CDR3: CASSTSGSYNEQFF. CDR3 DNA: TGTGCCAGCAGCACTAGCGGGTCCTACAATGAGCAGTTCTTC.

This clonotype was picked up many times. The CDR3 loop reads CAVGGNTEAFF. DNA of the CDR3: TGTGCCGTAGGGGGGAACACTGAAGCTTTCTTT. This rearrangement joins TRBV28 to TRBJ1-1; a weak D match, TRBD1 (6 bases). CDR1 and CDR2 (germline): MDHEN, SYDVKM. The CDR3 has 11 residues. Trimming shortened V by 11 bases and J by 1 base, and 8 bases separated the two germline ends.

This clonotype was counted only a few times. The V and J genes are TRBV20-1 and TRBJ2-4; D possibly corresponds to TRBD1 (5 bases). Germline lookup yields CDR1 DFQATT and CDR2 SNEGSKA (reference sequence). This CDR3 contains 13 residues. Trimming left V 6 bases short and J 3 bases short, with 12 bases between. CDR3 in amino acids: CSADRSIKNIQYF. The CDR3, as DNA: TGCAGTGCCGACAGATCTATCAAAAACATTCAGTACTTC.

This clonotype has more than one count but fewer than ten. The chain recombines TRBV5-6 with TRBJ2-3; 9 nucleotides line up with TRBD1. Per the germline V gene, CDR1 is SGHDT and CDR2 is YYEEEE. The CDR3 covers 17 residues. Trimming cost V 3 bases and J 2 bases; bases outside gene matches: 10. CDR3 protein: CASSSAPGQGFTDTQYF. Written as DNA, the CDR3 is TGTGCCAGCAGCTCGGCGCCGGGACAGGGATTCACAGATACGCAGTATTTT.